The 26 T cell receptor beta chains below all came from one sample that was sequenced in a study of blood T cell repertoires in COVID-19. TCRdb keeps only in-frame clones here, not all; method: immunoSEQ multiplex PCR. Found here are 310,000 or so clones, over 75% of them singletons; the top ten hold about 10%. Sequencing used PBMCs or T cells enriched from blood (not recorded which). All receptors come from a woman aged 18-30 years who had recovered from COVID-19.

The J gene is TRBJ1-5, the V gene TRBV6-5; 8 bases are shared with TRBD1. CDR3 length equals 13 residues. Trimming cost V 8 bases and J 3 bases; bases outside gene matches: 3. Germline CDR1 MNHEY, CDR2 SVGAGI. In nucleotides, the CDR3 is TGTGCCAGCCGGGACAGGATCAATCAGCCCCAGCATTTT. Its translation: CASRDRINQPQHF.

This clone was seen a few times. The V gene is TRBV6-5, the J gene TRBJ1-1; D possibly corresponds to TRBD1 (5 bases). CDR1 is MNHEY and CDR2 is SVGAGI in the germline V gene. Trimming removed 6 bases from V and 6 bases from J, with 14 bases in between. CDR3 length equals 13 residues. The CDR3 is CASSPIREAEAFF. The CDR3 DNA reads TGTGCCAGCAGCCCGATCAGGGAAGCTGAAGCTTTCTTT.

CDR3 bases: TGTGCCAGCTTGGACAGGGGACAACACAATGAGCAGTTCTTC. Its translation is CASLDRGQHNEQFF. This chain connects TRBV7-2 to TRBJ2-1; 9 bases line up with TRBD1. The CDR3 spans 14 residues. CDR1 and CDR2 (germline): SGHTA, FQGNSA. V trimming: 8 bases; J trimming: 5 bases; junction bases outside the gene matches: 7.

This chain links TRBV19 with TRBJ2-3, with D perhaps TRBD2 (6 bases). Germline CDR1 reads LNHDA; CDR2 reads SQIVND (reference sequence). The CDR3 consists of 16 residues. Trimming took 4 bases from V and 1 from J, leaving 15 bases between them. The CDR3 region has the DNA TGTGCCAGTAGTACCCGCCGGGAGTTAGGCACAGATACGCAGTATTTT. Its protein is CASSTRRELGTDTQYF. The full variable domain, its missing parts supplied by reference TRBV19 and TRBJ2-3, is DGGITQSPKYLFRKEGQNVTLSCEQNLNHDAMYWYRQDPGQGLRLIYYSQIVNDFQKGDIAEGYSVSREKKESFPLTVTSAQKNPTAFYLCASSTRRELGTDTQYFGPGTRLTVL.

The CDR3 region has the DNA TGTGCCAGCAGTTTGGGACACAGCGGGAGGTTCTTAAAGACCCAGTACTTC. It is translated as CASSLGHSGRFLKTQYF. The rearrangement joins TRBV28 to TRBJ2-5, with 9 bases lining up with TRBD2. V lost 3 bases and J lost 6; bases outside the gene matches: 14. The CDR3 sequence is 17 residues long. Germline CDR1 is MDHEN and CDR2 is SYDVKM.

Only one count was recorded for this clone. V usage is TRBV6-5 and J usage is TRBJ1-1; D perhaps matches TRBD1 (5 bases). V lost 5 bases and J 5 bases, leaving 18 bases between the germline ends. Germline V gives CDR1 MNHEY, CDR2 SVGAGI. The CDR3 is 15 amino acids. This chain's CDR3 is CASSPQGVLRTEAFF. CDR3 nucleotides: TGTGCCAGCAGTCCCCAGGGCGTTCTGAGGACTGAAGCTTTCTTT.

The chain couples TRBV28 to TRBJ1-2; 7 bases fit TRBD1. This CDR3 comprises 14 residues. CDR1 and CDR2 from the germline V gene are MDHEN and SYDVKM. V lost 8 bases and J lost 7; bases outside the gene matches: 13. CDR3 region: CASQTADRTSGYTF. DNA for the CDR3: TGTGCCAGCCAAACCGCGGACAGGACGAGTGGCTACACCTTC.

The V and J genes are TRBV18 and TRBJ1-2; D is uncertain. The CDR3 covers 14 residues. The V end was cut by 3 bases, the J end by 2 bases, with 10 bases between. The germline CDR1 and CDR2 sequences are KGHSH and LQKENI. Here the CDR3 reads CASSPEGVNYGYTF. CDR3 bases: TGTGCCAGCTCACCGGAGGGAGTAAACTATGGCTACACCTTC.

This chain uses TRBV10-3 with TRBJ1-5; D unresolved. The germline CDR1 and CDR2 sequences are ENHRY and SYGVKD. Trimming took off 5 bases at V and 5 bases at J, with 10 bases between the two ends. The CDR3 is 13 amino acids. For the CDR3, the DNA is TGTGCCATCAGTTCCCAGCAGGATCAGCCCCAGCATTTT. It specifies CAISSQQDQPQHF.

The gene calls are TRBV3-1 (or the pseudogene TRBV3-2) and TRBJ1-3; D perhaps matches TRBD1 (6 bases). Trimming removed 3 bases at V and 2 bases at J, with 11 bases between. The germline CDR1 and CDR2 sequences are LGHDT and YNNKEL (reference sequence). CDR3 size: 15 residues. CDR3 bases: TGTGCCAGCAGCCAGATTGCAGGGGCTGGAAACACCATATATTTT. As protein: CASSQIAGAGNTIYF.

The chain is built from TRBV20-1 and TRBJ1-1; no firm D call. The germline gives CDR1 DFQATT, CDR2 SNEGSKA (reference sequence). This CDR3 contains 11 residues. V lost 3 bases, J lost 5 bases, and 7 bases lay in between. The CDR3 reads CSARGGTEAFF. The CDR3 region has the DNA TGCAGTGCTAGGGGCGGGACTGAAGCTTTCTTT.

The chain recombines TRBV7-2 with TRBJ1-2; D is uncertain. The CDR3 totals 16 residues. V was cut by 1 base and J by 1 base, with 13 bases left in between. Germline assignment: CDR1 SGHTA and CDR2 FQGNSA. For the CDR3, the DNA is TGTGCCAGCAGCTTAGGGGTCCGGGAATTTAACTATGGCTACACCTTC. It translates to CASSLGVREFNYGYTF.

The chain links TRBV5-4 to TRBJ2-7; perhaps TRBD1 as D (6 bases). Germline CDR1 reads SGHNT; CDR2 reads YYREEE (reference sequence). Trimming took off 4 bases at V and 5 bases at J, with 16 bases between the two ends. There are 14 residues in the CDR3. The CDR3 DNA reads TGTGCCAGCAGCATCCTGGGGACAAGCGACGAGCAGTACTTC. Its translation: CASSILGTSDEQYF.

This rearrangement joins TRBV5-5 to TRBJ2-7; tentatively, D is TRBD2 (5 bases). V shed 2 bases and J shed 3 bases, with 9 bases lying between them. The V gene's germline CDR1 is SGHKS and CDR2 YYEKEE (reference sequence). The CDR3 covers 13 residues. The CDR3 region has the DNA TGTGCCAGCAGCTTCGGGATTTTCTACGAGCAGTACTTC. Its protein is CASSFGIFYEQYF.

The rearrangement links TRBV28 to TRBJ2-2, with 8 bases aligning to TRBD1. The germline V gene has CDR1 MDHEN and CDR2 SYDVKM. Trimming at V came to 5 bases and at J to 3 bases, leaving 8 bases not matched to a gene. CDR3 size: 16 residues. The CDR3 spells CASSESGGWDTGELFF. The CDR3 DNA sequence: TGTGCCAGCAGTGAATCAGGGGGCTGGGACACCGGGGAGCTGTTTTTT.

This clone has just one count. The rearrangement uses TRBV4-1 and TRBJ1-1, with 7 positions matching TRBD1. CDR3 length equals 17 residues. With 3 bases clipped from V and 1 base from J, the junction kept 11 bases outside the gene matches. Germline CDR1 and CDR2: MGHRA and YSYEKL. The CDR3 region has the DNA TGCGCCAGCAGCCAGGGGGAAACAGGGGTGGGGAACACTGAAGCTTTCTTT. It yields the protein CASSQGETGVGNTEAFF.

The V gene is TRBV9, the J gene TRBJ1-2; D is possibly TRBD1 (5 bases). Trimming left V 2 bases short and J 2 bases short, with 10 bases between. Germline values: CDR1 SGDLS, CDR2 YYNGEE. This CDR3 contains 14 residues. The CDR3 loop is CASSVEGVNYGYTF. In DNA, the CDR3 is TGTGCCAGCAGCGTGGAAGGGGTGAACTATGGCTACACCTTC.

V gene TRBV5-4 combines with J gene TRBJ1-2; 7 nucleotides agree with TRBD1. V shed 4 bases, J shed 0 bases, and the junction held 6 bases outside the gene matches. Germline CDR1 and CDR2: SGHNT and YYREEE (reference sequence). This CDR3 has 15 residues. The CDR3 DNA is TGTGCCAGCAGCCCGAGACAGGGATCTAACTATGGCTACACCTTC. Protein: CASSPRQGSNYGYTF.

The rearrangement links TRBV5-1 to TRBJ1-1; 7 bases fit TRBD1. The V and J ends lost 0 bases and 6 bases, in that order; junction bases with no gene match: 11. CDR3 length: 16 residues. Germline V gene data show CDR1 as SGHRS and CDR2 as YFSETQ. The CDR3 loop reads CASSLADGRGEPEAFF. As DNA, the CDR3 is TGCGCCAGCAGCTTGGCCGATGGCAGGGGGGAACCTGAAGCTTTCTTT.

DNA of the CDR3: TGTGCCAGCAGCCCGGGGGGCACATCCTACAATGAGCAGTTCTTC. Protein: CASSPGGTSYNEQFF. V and J are TRBV7-3 and TRBJ2-1; weak D call: TRBD2 (7 bases). This CDR3 comprises 15 residues. The germline V and J ends were trimmed by 5 bases and 1 base, with 12 bases remaining between them. The germline gives CDR1 SGHTA, CDR2 FQGTGA.

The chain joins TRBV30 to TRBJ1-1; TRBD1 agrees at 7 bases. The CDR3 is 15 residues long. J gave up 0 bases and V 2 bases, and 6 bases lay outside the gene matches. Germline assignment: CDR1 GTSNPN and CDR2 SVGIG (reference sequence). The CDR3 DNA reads TGTGCCTGGAGTTTGGACAGGTTCATGAACACTGAAGCTTTCTTT. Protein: CAWSLDRFMNTEAFF.

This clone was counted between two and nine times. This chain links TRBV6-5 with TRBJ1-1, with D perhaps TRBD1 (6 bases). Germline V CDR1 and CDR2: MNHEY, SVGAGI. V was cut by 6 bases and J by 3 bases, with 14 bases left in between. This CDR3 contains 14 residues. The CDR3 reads CASSLGGADTEAFF. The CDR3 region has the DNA TGTGCCAGCAGCCTCGGGGGGGCGGACACTGAAGCTTTCTTT.

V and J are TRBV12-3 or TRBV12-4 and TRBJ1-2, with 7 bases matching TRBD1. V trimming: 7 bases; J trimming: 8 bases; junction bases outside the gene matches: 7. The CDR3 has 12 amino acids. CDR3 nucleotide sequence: TGTGCCAGCACCCCGCCAGGGGGAGGCTACACCTTC. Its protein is CASTPPGGGYTF.

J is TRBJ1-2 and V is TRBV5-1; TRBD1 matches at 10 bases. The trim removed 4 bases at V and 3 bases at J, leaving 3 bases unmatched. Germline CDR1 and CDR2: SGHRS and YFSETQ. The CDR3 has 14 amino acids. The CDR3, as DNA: TGCGCCAGCAGCCGACAGGGGGCAGACTATGGCTACACCTTC. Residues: CASSRQGADYGYTF.

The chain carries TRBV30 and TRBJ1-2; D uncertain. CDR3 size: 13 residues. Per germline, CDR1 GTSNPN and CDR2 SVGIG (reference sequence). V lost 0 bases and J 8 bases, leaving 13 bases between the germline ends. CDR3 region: CAWSVTRTAGYTF. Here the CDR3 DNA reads TGTGCCTGGAGTGTAACCCGAACAGCCGGCTACACCTTC.

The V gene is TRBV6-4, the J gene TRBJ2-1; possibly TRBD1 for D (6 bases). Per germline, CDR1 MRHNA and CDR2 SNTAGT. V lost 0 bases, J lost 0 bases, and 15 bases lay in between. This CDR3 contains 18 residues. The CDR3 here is CASSDSIDTGPSYNEQFF. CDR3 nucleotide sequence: TGTGCCAGCAGTGACTCGATTGATACAGGGCCCTCCTACAATGAGCAGTTCTTC.